This T cell receptor (beta chain) was identified during a study of blood T cell repertoires in COVID-19. Study details: The cDNA or gDNA used as material had been derived from T cells, B-cell-depleted T cells, or PBMCs.

CDR1 is SNHLY, CDR2 FYNNEI, per germline. This CDR3 contains 13 residues. V was pared by 4 bases and J by 2 bases, with 8 bases between. The table came from immunoSEQ multiplex PCR; TCRdb's copy has only in-frame clones and leaves some out. The table records fewer than 450,000 clones, roughly 90% of them present only once. Enrollees, about 18 to 95 years old, lived in about two dozen US areas. Clinical histories supplied by participants themselves formed the basis of cohort assignment. Before being deemed recovered, Cohort 3 donors had two negative PCRs, clearance, or symptom resolution. The sequence was collected from a young woman who had recovered from COVID-19. Source material: PBMCs or T cells enriched from blood (not recorded which). This chain uses TRBV2 with TRBJ2-5; D is perhaps TRBD1 (6 bases). In nucleotides, the CDR3 is TGTGCCAGCAGTGGTGGACAGCAAGAGACCCAGTACTTC. This codes for CASSGGQQETQYF.